Below are 19 T cell receptor beta chains sequenced from a single sample in a study of regulatory T cells in long-lasting Graves disease. With iRepertoire HTBI primers and Arm-PCR of CDR3 regions, TCR beta libraries were built. TCRdb processed the multiplex PCR reads anew with MiXCR; each CDR3 protein has one entry. Among about 620,000 distinct CDR3 sequences listed, roughly 15% were seen once. The sample's time point: newly diagnosed GD, antithyroid drugs for less than 3 months. Construction of the TCR library relied on RNA isolated from PBMCs. These data were also reused for a study on T cells in Graves' hyperthyroidism and ophthalmopathy.

The sequencing used peripheral blood mononuclear cells (PBMCs), collected at new diagnosis, from a patient treated with antithyroid drugs. The receptors were sampled from a woman aged 30 to 39 with Graves disease.

This clonotype was detected many times. The chain recombines TRBV6-2 or TRBV6-3 with TRBJ1-6; TRBD1 agrees at 8 bases. Germline trimming cut 5 bases from V and 7 bases from J; bases unmatched to any gene: 7. Germline CDR1 MNHEY, CDR2 SVGEGT. The CDR3 consists of 15 residues. The CDR3 coding sequence is TGTGCCAGCAGTAGCCCCAGGGGGCTGAATTCACCCCTCCACTTT. Protein: CASSSPRGLNSPLHF.

The genes are TRBV24-1 and TRBJ2-3; 7 bases are a match to TRBD1. The CDR3 sequence is 18 residues long. V lost 2 bases, J lost 2 bases, and 12 bases stayed unmatched. CDR1 is KGHDR, CDR2 SFDVKD, per germline. CDR3 residues: CATSDSYTGAAHTDTQYF. CDR3 coding DNA: TGTGCCACCAGTGATTCCTATACAGGGGCCGCCCACACAGATACGCAGTATTTT.

This clonotype was recorded many times. V and J are TRBV12-3 or TRBV12-4 and TRBJ2-1, with D perhaps TRBD2 (7 bases). This CDR3 is 14 amino acids long. V lost 10 bases to trimming and J lost 0 bases, with 13 bases between them. The CDR3, as DNA: TGTGCCATCGAGGGGGGGGACTCCTACAATGAGCAGTTCTTC. This sequence encodes CAIEGGDSYNEQFF.

The chain recombines TRBV5-6 with TRBJ1-5, with 9 bases identical to TRBD1. The germline CDR1 and CDR2 sequences are SGHDT and YYEEEE. This CDR3 has 17 amino acids. Unmatched junction bases numbered 16, after V lost 5 bases and J lost 7 bases. As DNA, the CDR3 is TGTGCCAGCAGTAACGCCGGGACAGGGTCAGGACGACAGCCCCAGCATTTT. It encodes CASSNAGTGSGRQPQHF.

For this clonotype: One junction end does not reproduce the germline sequence, and a read error may be involved. The chain carries TRBV5-1 and TRBJ2-7, with D perhaps matching TRBD1 or TRBD2 (5 bases each). Germline CDR1 reads SGHRS; CDR2 reads YFSETQ. This CDR3 region has 12 residues. CDR3 amino acids: CASSPKGEGSNF. Written as DNA, the CDR3 is TGCGCCAGCAGCCCCAAGGGAGAGGGGTCGAACTTC.

This clonotype was recorded a few times. For the CDR3, the DNA is TGTGCCAGCAGCTTAAGAGCCCCGGACAGGGTGGGCGCTGAAGCTTTCTTT. Its translation: CASSLRAPDRVGAEAFF. The chain recombines TRBV7-3 with TRBJ1-1, with 8 bases aligning to TRBD1. Per the germline V gene, CDR1 is SGHTA and CDR2 is FQGTGA. This CDR3 contains 17 residues. The junction had 13 bases not matched to a gene; V was cut back by 1 base and J by 6 bases.

The chain links TRBV2 to TRBJ2-3, with 7 nucleotides matching TRBD2. Germline values: CDR1 SNHLY, CDR2 FYNNEI. With 2 bases clipped from V and 2 bases from J, the junction kept 7 bases outside the gene matches. The CDR3 spans 16 residues. The CDR3 DNA reads TGTGCCAGCAGTGAATCCTTAAGCGGGACCACAGATACGCAGTATTTT. This codes for CASSESLSGTTDTQYF.

This clonotype was recorded at least ten times. The chain carries TRBV24-1 and TRBJ1-1, with D possibly matching TRBD1 (6 bases). With 5 bases removed from V and 6 bases from J, the gap between germline ends came to 15 bases. Germline CDR1 is KGHDR and CDR2 is SFDVKD. The CDR3 runs to 14 residues. This CDR3 reads CATSGTTGRAEAFF. CDR3 DNA sequence: TGTGCCACCAGTGGCACTACAGGGCGCGCTGAAGCTTTCTTT.

V is TRBV9 and J is TRBJ2-1; unclear D gene. Between the trimmed V and J ends, which lost 0 bases and 12 bases, there was a span of 22 bases. Germline loops: CDR1 SGDLS, CDR2 YYNGEE. The CDR3 has 16 residues. CDR3 residues: CASSVEYRTVTMRQFF. CDR3 nucleotide sequence: TGTGCCAGCAGCGTAGAGTATAGGACCGTTACAATGAGGCAGTTCTTC.

In this sample, this clonotype turned up a few times. The chain is built from TRBV18 and TRBJ1-4, with D hard to call. Germline values: CDR1 KGHSH, CDR2 LQKENI. CDR3 length: 14 amino acids. V lost 3 bases and J lost 2, with 7 bases in between. The CDR3 region is CASSPPGTNEKLFF. The CDR3 nucleotides are TGTGCCAGCTCACCCCCGGGGACTAATGAAAAACTGTTTTTT.

Many counts were recorded for this clonotype. This chain joins TRBV20-1 and TRBJ1-1, with a tentative D call TRBD1 (5 bases). Looked up from germline, CDR1 is DFQATT and CDR2 is SNEGSKA (reference sequence). The CDR3 sequence is 17 residues long. The ends were cut back, 0 bases at V and 0 bases at J, with 17 bases in the middle. The CDR3 spells CSARDSGPRDLNTEAFF. In DNA form, the CDR3 reads TGCAGTGCTAGAGATAGCGGTCCCCGGGACCTGAACACTGAAGCTTTCTTT.

The sample holds many counts of this clonotype. This chain uses TRBV12-3 or TRBV12-4 with TRBJ1-4, with D tentatively TRBD1 (5 bases). The CDR3 spans 14 residues. V was trimmed by 3 bases and J by 8 bases, leaving 13 bases between them. The CDR3 DNA reads TGTGCCAGCAGTTTCCCGCAGGGCAGAGAAAAACTGTTTTTT. Residues: CASSFPQGREKLFF.

The sample holds many counts of this clonotype. The V gene is TRBV7-9, the J gene TRBJ1-2, with a tentative D call TRBD1 (6 bases). V dropped 3 bases and J dropped 5 bases, with 10 bases sitting between them. CDR1 and CDR2 from the germline V gene are SEHNR and FQNEAQ (reference sequence). The length of the CDR3 is 13 residues. CDR3 sequence reads: CASSLAGVYGYTF. The DNA of the CDR3 is TGTGCCAGCAGCTTGGCAGGGGTTTATGGCTACACCTTC.

This clonotype was counted ten times or more. The chain recombines TRBV28 with TRBJ1-2, with D uncertain. V was pared by 1 base and J by 7 bases, with 10 bases between. This CDR3 has 13 amino acids. Germline CDR1 is MDHEN and CDR2 is SYDVKM. The CDR3 loop reads CASSLSVLSGYTF. The CDR3 nucleotides read TGTGCCAGCAGTTTATCCGTCCTATCTGGCTACACCTTC.

This clonotype showed up many times. This rearrangement joins TRBV2 to TRBJ2-5; TRBD1 matches 7 bases. With V trimmed by 8 bases and J by 1 base, 4 bases remained unmatched. The CDR3 has 13 amino acids. Germline V CDR1 and CDR2: SNHLY, FYNNEI. The CDR3 bases are TGTGCCAGCGAGACAGGGCTCCAAGAGACCCAGTACTTC. It translates to CASETGLQETQYF.

This sequence joins TRBV3-1 and TRBJ2-2; D perhaps matches TRBD2 (6 bases). V dropped 7 bases and J dropped 4 bases, with 13 bases sitting between them. Germline CDR1 and CDR2: LGHDT and YNNKEL (reference sequence). CDR3 length equals 14 residues. The DNA for the CDR3 is TGTGCCAGCACCCGCCGGGGAGGCACCGGGGAGCTGTTTTTT. This sequence encodes CASTRRGGTGELFF.

V and J are TRBV7-2 and TRBJ2-4; 13 bases map to TRBD2. This CDR3 comprises 15 residues. The germline CDR1 and CDR2 sequences are SGHTA and FQGNSA. The V and J ends lost 3 bases and 8 bases, in that order; junction bases with no gene match: 4. The CDR3 DNA follows: TGTGCCAGCAGCTTGGAAGGACTAGCGGGAGACATTCAGTACTTC. This encodes CASSLEGLAGDIQYF. Combining the CDR3 with reference TRBV7-2 and TRBJ2-4 gives the whole variable domain GAGVSQSPSNKVTEKGKDVELRCDPISGHTALYWYRQSLGQGLEFLIYFQGNSAPDKSGLPSDRFSAERTGGSVSTLTIQRTQQEDSAVYLCASSLEGLAGDIQYFGAGTRLSVL.

In regard to this clonotype: An end of the junction differs from the germline gene, which may be a read error. The chain joins TRBV7-7 to TRBJ2-3; TRBD1 agrees at 12 bases. The assigned J gene may be wrong: the sequence end matches TRBJ2-5 better. Germline V CDR1 and CDR2: SSHAT, FNYEAQ (reference sequence). The CDR3 consists of 16 residues. The CDR3 coding sequence is TGTGCTAGCAGCTTCGCACCGGGACAGGGGGCAGGAGACCAGTACTTC. It yields the protein CASSFAPGQGAGDQYF.

This rearrangement joins TRBV6-5 to TRBJ2-4; TRBD1 matches 7 bases. Unmatched junction bases numbered 7, after V lost 4 bases and J lost 7 bases. Germline V gene sequence: CDR1 MNHEY, CDR2 SVGAGI. The CDR3 covers 14 residues. The CDR3 bases are TGTGCCAGCAGTTCGAACAGGGGTGAGAACATTCAGTACTTC. It translates to CASSSNRGENIQYF.